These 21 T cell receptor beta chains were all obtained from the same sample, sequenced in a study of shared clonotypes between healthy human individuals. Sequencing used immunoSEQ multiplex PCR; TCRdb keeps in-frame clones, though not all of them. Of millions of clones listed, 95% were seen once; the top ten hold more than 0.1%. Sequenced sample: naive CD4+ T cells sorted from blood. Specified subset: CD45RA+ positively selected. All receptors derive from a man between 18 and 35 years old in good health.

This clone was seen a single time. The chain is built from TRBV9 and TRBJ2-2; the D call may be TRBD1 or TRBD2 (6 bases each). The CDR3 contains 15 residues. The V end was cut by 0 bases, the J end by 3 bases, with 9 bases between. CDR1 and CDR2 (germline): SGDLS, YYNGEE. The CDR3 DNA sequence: TGTGCCAGCAGCGTAGGCGGGACATACACCGGGGAGCTGTTTTTT. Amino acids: CASSVGGTYTGELFF.

The DNA for the CDR3 is TGCGCCAGCAGCCAATCCAGGGGGCGGAGTGAGCAGTTCTTC. Translating gives CASSQSRGRSEQFF. The chain couples TRBV4-3 to TRBJ2-1; 8 bases align to TRBD1. The CDR3 covers 14 residues. CDR1 is LGHNA, CDR2 YSLEER, per germline. Trimming removed 2 bases from V and 9 bases from J; junction bases left unmatched: 6.

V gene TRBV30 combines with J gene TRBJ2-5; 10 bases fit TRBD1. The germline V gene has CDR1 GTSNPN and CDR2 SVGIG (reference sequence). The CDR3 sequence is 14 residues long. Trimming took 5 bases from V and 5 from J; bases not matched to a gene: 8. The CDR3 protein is CAWEAGTGVETQYF. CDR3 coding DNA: TGTGCCTGGGAGGCGGGGACAGGGGTGGAGACCCAGTACTTC.

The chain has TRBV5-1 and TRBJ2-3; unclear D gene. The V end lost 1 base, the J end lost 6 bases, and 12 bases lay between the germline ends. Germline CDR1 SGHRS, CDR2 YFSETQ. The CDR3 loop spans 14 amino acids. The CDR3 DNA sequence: TGCGCCAGCAGCTTGATGAGAGGTACTGATACGCAGTATTTT. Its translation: CASSLMRGTDTQYF.

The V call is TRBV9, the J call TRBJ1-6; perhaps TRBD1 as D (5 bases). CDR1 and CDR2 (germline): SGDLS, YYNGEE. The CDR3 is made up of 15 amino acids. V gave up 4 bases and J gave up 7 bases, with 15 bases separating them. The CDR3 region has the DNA TGTGCCAGCAGCCCCGGGGCAGGGTGGAATTCACCCCTCCACTTT. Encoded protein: CASSPGAGWNSPLHF.

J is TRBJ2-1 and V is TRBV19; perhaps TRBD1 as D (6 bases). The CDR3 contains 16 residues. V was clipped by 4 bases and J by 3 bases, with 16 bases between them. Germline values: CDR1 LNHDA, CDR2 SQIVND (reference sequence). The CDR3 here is CASSTALGGGYNEQFF. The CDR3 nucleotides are TGTGCCAGTAGTACCGCCTTAGGGGGTGGCTACAATGAGCAGTTCTTC.

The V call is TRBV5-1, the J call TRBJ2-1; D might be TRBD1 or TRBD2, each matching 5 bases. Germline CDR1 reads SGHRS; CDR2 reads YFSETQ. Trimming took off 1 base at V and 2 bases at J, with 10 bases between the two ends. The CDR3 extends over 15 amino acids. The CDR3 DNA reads TGCGCCAGCAGCTTGCCCAGGGACGCCTACAATGAGCAGTTCTTC. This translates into CASSLPRDAYNEQFF.

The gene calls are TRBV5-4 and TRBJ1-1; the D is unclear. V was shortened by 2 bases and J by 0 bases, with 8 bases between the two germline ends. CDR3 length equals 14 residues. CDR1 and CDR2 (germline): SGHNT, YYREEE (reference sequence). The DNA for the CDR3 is TGTGCCAGCAGCTTTCCCGACCTGAACACTGAAGCTTTCTTT. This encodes CASSFPDLNTEAFF.

The CDR3, as DNA: TGCGCCAGCAGCTCGGCTCCGGGACAGGAATACTCTGGAAACACCATATATTTT. It yields the protein CASSSAPGQEYSGNTIYF. The V and J genes are TRBV5-1 and TRBJ1-3; 8 nucleotides align to TRBD1. The germline gives CDR1 SGHRS, CDR2 YFSETQ. The V and J ends lost 3 bases and 0 bases, in that order; junction bases with no gene match: 11. CDR3 size: 18 residues.

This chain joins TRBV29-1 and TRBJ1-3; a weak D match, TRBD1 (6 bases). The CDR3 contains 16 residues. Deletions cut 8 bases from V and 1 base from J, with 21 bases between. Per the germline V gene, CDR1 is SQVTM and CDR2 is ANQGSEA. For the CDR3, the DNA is TGCAGCTATCGGGGGGGCAGGGTTTATTCTGGAAACACCATATATTTT. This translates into CSYRGGRVYSGNTIYF.

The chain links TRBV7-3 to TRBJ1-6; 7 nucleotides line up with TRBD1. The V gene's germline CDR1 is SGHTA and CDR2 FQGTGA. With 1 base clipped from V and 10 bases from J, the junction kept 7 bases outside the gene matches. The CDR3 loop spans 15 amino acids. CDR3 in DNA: TGTGCCAGCAGCTTAAGCCCAGGGGGGAGCTCACCCCTCCACTTT. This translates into CASSLSPGGSSPLHF.

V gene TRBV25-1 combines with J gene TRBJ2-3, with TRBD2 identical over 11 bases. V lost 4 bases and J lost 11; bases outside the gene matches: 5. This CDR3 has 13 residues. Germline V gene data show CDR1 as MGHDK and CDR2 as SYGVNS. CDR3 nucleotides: TGTGCCAGCAGTGCCCTAGCGGGGGGTCAGCAGTATTTT. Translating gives CASSALAGGQQYF.

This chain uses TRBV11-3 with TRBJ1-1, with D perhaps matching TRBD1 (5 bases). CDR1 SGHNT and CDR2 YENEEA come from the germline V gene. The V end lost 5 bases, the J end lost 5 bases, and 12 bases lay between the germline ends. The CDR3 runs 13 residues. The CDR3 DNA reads TGTGCCAGCAGCGCCGGGGCCCAAACTGAAGCTTTCTTT. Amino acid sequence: CASSAGAQTEAFF.

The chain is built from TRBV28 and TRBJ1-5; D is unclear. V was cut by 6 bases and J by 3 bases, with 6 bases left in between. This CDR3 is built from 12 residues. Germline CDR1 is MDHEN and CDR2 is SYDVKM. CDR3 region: CASRQNNQPQHF. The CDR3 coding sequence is TGTGCCAGCAGACAGAACAATCAGCCCCAGCATTTT.

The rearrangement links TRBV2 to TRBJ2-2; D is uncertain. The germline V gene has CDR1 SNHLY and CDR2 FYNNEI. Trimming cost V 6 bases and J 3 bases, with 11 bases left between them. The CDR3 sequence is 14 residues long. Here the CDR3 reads CASRPDWDTGELFF. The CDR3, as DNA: TGTGCCAGCAGGCCAGATTGGGACACCGGGGAGCTGTTTTTT.

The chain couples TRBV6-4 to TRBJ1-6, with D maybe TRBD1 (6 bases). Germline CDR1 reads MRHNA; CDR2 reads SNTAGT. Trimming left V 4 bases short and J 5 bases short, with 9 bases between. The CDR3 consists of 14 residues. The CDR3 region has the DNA TGTGCCAGCAGTGCGGACAGTAATAATTCACCCCTCCACTTT. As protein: CASSADSNNSPLHF.

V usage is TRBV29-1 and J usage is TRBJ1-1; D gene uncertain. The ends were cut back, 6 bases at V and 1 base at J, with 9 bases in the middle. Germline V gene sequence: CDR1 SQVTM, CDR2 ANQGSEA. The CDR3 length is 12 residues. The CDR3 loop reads CSVGQTNTEAFF. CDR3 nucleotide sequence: TGCAGCGTCGGGCAGACGAACACTGAAGCTTTCTTT.

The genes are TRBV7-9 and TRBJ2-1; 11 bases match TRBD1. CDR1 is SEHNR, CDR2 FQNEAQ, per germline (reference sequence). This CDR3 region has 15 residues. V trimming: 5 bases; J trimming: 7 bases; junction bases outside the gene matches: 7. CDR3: CASSLGQGAQNEQFF. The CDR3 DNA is TGTGCCAGCAGCCTAGGACAGGGGGCTCAGAATGAGCAGTTCTTC.

The CDR3 is CASSAIQGGTANEKLFF. The CDR3 DNA sequence: TGTGCCAGCAGTGCCATACAGGGTGGTACGGCTAATGAAAAACTGTTTTTT. The chain carries TRBV6-1 and TRBJ1-4; weak D call: TRBD1 (6 bases). The CDR3 has 17 residues. Germline V lookup: CDR1 MNHNS, CDR2 SASEGT. With 4 bases removed from V and 3 bases from J, the gap between germline ends came to 18 bases.

The CDR3 spells CAWSVQAGNQPQHF. The CDR3 DNA sequence: TGTGCCTGGAGTGTACAGGCGGGCAATCAGCCCCAGCATTTT. This chain links TRBV30 with TRBJ1-5, with a possible D match to TRBD1 (5 bases). CDR1 is GTSNPN and CDR2 is SVGIG in the germline V gene (reference sequence). CDR3 length: 14 residues. Between the trimmed V and J ends, which lost 0 bases and 2 bases, there was a span of 8 bases. The complete variable domain, with remaining parts taken from reference TRBV30 and TRBJ1-5, reads SQTIHQWPATLVQPVGSPLSLECTVEGTSNPNLYWYRQAAGRGLQLLFYSVGIGQISSEVPQNLSASRPQDRQFILSSKKLLLSDSGFYLCAWSVQAGNQPQHFGDGTRLSIL.

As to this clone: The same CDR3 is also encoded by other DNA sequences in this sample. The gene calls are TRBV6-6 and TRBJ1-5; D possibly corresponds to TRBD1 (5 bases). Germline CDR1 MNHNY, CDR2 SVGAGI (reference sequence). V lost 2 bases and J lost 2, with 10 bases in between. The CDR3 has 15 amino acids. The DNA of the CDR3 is TGTGCCAGCAGTTACGGAGGGGAGGGCAATCAGCCCCAGCATTTT. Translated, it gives CASSYGGEGNQPQHF.